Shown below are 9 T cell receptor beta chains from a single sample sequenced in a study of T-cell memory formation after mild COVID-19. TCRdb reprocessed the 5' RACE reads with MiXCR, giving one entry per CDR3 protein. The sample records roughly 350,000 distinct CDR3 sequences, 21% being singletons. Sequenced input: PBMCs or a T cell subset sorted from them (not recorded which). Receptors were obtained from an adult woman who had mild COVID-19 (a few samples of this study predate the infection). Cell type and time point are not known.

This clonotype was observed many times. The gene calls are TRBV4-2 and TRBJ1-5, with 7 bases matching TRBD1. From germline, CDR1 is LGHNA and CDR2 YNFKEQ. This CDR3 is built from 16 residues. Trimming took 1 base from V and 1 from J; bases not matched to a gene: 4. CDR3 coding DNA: TGTGCCAGCAGCCAAGGGGTACAGGGGAGCAATCAGCCCCAGCATTTT. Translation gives CASSQGVQGSNQPQHF.

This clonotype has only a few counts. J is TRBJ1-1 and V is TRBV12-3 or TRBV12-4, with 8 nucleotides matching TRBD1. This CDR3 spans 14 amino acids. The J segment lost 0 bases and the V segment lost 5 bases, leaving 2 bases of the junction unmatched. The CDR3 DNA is TGTGCCAGCAGTGACAGGGGAATGAACACTGAAGCTTTCTTT. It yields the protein CASSDRGMNTEAFF.

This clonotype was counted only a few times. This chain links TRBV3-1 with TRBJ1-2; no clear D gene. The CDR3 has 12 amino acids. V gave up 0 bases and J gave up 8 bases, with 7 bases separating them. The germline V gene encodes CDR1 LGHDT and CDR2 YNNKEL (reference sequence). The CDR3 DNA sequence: TGTGCCAGCAGCCAAGAACCGGGGGGCTACACCTTC. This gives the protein CASSQEPGGYTF.

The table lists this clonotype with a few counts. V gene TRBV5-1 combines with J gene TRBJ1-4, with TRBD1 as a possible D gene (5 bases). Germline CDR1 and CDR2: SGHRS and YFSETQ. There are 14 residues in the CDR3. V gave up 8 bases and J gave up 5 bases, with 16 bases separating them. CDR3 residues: CASNRDGSNEKLFF. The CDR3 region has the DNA TGCGCCAGTAACCGGGACGGGTCAAATGAAAAACTGTTTTTT.

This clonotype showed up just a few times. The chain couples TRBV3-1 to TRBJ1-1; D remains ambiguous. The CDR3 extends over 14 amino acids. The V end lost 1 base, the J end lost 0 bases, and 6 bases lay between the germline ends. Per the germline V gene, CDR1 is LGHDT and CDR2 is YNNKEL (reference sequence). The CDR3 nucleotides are TGTGCCAGCAGCCAAGGAAACATGAACACTGAAGCTTTCTTT. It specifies CASSQGNMNTEAFF.

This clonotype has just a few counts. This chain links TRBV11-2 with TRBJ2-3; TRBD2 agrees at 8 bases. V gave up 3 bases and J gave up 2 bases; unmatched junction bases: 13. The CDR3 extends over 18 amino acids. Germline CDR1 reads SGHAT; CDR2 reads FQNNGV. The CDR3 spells CASSFGTVGGENTDTQYF. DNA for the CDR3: TGTGCCAGCAGCTTCGGTACTGTCGGGGGGGAAAACACAGATACGCAGTATTTT.

The CDR3 protein is CASASGDLSYEQYF. CDR3 DNA sequence: TGCGCCAGTGCTAGCGGGGATCTCTCCTACGAGCAGTACTTC. V is TRBV5-1 and J is TRBJ2-7, with TRBD2 identical over 9 bases. The germline gives CDR1 SGHRS, CDR2 YFSETQ. The CDR3 spans 14 residues. Trimming cost V 8 bases and J 0 bases; bases outside gene matches: 6.

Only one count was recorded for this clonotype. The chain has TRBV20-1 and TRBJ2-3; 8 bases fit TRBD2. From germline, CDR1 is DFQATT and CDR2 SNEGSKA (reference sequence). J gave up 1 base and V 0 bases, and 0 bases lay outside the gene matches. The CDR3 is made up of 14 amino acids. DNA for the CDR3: TGCAGTGCTAGAGAACTAGCGGGCACAGATACGCAGTATTTT. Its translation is CSARELAGTDTQYF.

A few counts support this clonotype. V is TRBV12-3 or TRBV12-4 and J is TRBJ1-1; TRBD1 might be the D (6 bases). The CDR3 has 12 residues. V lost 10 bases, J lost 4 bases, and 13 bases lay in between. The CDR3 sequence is CANALQGTEAFF. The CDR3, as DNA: TGTGCCAACGCTTTACAGGGCACTGAAGCTTTCTTT.